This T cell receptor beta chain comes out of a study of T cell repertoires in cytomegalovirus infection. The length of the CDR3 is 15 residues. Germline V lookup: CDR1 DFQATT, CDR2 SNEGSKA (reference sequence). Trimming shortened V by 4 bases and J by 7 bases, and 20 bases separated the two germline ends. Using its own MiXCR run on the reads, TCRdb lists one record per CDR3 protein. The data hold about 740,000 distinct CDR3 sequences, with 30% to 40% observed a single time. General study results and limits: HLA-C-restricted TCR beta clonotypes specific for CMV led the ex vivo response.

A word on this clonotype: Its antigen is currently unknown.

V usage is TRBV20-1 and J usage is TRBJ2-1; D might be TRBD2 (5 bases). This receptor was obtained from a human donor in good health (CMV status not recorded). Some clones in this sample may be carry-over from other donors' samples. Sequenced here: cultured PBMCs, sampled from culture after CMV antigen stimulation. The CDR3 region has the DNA TGCAGTGCTAATCGGAGGCCAGACGGGCCAAATGAGCAGTTCTTC. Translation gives CSANRRPDGPNEQFF.